This T cell receptor beta chain comes out of a study of vaccination effects on CD4 cells after COVID-19. Study-level information: The two convalescent patients provided samples 16 days and one week before vaccination.

This clone was seen a handful of times. The target antigen is unknown. General study results and limits: Clones that were induced by infection or by vaccine showed marked contraction late after vaccination.

V dropped 2 bases and J dropped 0 bases, with 10 bases sitting between them. Germline values: CDR1 SGHKS, CDR2 YYEKEE (reference sequence). The CDR3 is 15 amino acids. Viral peptide pool expansion of antigen-specific CD4+ T cells preceded sequencing in the ViraFEST assay. With around ten days of culture completed, CD4+ T cells were isolated. From March to December 2020, the person had a SARS-CoV-2 infection that was confirmed by PCR. TCRdb's table, derived via immunoSEQ multiplex PCR, lists solely in-frame clones and lacks some. Among around 19,000 clones, 70% to 80% were seen once, and the ten largest hold 38%.

The sequencing here drew on CD4+ T cells from PBMCs cultured with a peptide pool, taken before COVID-19 vaccination. V is TRBV5-5 and J is TRBJ2-3, with TRBD2 as a possible D gene (5 bases). The clonotype was recovered from a human donor who had a prior SARS-CoV-2 infection. CDR3 amino acids: CASSFSRTSTDTQYF. The CDR3, as DNA: TGTGCCAGCAGCTTTTCCCGGACTAGCACAGATACGCAGTATTTT.